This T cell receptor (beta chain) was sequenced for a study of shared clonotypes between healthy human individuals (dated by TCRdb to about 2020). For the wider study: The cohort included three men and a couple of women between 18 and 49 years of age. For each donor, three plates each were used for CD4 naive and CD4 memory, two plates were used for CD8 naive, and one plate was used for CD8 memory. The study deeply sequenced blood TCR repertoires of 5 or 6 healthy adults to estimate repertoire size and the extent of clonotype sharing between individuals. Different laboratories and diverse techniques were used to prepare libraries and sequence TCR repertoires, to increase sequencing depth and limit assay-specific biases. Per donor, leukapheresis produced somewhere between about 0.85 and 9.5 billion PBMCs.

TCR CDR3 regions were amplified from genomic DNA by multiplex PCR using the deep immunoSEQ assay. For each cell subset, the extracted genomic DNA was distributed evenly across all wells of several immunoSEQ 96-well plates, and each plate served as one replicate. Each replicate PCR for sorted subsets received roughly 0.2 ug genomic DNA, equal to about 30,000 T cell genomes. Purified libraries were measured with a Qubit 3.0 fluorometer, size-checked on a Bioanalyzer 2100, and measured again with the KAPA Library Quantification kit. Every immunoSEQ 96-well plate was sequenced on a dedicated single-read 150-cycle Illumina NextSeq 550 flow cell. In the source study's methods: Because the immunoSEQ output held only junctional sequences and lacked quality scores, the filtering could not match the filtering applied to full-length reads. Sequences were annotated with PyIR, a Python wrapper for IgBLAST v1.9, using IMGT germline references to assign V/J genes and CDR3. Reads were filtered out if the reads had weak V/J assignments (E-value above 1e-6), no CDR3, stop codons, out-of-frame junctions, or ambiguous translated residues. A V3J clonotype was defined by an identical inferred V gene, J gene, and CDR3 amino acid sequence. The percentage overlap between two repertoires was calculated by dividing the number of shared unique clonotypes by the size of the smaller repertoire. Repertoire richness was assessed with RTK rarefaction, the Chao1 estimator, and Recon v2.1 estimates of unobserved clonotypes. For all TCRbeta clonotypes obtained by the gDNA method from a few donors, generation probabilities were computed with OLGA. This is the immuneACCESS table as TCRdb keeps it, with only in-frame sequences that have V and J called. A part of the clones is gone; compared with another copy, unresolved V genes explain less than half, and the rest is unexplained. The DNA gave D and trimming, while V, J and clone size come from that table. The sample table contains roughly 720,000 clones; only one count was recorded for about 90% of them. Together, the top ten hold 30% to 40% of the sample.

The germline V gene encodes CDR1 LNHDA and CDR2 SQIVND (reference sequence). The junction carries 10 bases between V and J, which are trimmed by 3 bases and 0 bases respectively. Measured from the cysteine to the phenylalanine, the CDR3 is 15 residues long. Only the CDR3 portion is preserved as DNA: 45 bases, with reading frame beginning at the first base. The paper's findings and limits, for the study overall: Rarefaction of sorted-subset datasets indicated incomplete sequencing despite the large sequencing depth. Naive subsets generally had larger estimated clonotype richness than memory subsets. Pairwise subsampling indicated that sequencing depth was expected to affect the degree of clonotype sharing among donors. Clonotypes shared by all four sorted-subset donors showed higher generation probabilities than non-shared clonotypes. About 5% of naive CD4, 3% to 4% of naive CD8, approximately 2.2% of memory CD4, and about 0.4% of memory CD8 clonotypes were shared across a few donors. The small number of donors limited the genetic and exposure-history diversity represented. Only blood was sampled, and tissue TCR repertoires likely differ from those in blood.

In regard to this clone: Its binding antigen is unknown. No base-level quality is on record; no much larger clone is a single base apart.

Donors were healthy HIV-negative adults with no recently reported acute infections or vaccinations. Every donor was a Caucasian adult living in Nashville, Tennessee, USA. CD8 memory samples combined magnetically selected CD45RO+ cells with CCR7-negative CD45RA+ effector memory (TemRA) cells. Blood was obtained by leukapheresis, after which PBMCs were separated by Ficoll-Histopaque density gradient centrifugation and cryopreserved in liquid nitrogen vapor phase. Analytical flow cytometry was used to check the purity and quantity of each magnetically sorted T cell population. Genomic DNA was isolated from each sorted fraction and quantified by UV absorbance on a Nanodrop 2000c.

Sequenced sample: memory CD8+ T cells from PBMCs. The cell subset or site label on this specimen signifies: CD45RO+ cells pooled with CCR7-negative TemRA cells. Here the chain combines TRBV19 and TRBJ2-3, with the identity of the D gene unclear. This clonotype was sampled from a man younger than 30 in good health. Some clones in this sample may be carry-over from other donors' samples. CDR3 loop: CASSIWPSSTDTQYF. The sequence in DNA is TGTGCCAGTAGTATCTGGCCAAGTAGCACAGATACGCAGTATTTT.